A selection of T cell receptor beta chains follows, all from one sample in a study of blood T cell repertoires in COVID-19. Sequencing used immunoSEQ multiplex PCR; TCRdb keeps in-frame clones, though not all of them. In the table there are 150,000 to 200,000 clones, roughly 88% of which are singletons. The specimen was PBMCs or T cells enriched from blood (not recorded which). All receptors come from a man in his fifties or sixties who had recovered from COVID-19. Both conserved end residues are part of each CDR3. Fields, in order: J gene, V gene, CDR3 length, D gene, clone size, CDR3 protein, CDR3 DNA. A D gene is named only where the DNA matches it firmly. For some rows the clone size is stated as once, few or many, or as a class when expanded; others skip it.

J: TRBJ2-6; V: TRBV4-1; length: 20; D: NA; size: NA; CDR3: CARSQDLAGPGVGGANVLTF; DNA: TGCGCCCGCAGCCAAGATTTAGCCGGGCCAGGGGTAGGGGGGGCCAACGTCCTGACTTTC
J: TRBJ1-2; V: TRBV5-4; length: 15; D: TRBD1; size: NA; CDR3: CASSLGQGKEYGYTF; DNA: TGTGCCAGCAGCTTGGGACAGGGTAAAGAGTATGGCTACACCTTC
J: TRBJ1-1; V: TRBV10-3; length: 13; D: NA; size: NA; CDR3: CAISRTENTEAFF; DNA: TGTGCCATCAGCCGGACAGAGAACACTGAAGCTTTCTTT
J: TRBJ2-7; V: TRBV24-1; length: 14; D: NA; size: NA; CDR3: CATSDPRSPYEQYF; DNA: TGTGCCACCAGTGATCCCCGGAGTCCCTACGAGCAGTACTTC
J: TRBJ2-7; V: TRBV12-3/TRBV12-4; length: 13; D: NA; size: NA; CDR3: CASRTPSSYEQYF; DNA: TGTGCCAGCCGAACTCCGAGCTCCTACGAGCAGTACTTC
J: TRBJ2-5; V: TRBV24-1; length: 12; D: TRBD1; size: NA; CDR3: CASQGAVGTQYF; DNA: TGTGCCTCTCAGGGGGCGGTCGGGACCCAGTACTTC
J: TRBJ2-5; V: TRBV7-2; length: 15; D: TRBD1; size: few; CDR3: CASSPPWDRQETQYF; DNA: TGTGCCAGCAGCCCCCCGTGGGACAGGCAAGAGACCCAGTACTTC
J: TRBJ2-7; V: TRBV5-1; length: 13; D: TRBD1; size: NA; CDR3: CASSQTGDYEQYF; DNA: TGCGCCAGCAGCCAGACAGGGGACTACGAGCAGTACTTC
J: TRBJ1-2; V: TRBV28; length: 17; D: NA; size: NA; CDR3: CASSLKGLRQSSYGYTF; DNA: TGTGCCAGCAGTTTAAAGGGACTACGACAATCAAGCTATGGCTACACCTTC
J: TRBJ2-3; V: TRBV11-3; length: 14; D: NA; size: NA; CDR3: CASSSSSGTDTQYF; DNA: TGTGCCAGCAGCTCATCTAGCGGCACAGATACGCAGTATTTT
J: TRBJ1-5; V: TRBV6-6; length: 16; D: NA; size: NA; CDR3: CASSYTYQGGNQPQHF; DNA: TGTGCCAGCAGTTACACCTACCAGGGTGGCAATCAGCCCCAGCATTTT
J: TRBJ2-2; V: TRBV7-6; length: 13; D: TRBD2; size: NA; CDR3: CASSSGGARELFF; DNA: TGTGCCAGCAGCTCCGGGGGGGCCCGGGAGCTGTTTTTT
J: TRBJ1-1; V: TRBV25-1; length: 13; D: TRBD1; size: NA; CDR3: CASRGQGSLEAFF; DNA: TGTGCCAGCCGAGGACAGGGCTCCCTTGAAGCTTTCTTT
J: TRBJ2-3; V: TRBV11-2; length: 19; D: TRBD2; size: NA; CDR3: CASSLERRTSGGAGDTQYF; DNA: TGTGCCAGCAGCTTAGAAAGGAGGACTAGCGGGGGTGCGGGAGATACGCAGTATTTT
J: TRBJ1-1; V: TRBV19; length: 14; D: TRBD1; size: NA; CDR3: CASSRDRMNTEAFF; DNA: TGTGCCAGTAGTAGGGACAGGATGAACACTGAAGCTTTCTTT
J: TRBJ2-3; V: TRBV5-1; length: 15; D: TRBD1; size: once; CDR3: CASSSTGGYTDTQYF; DNA: TGCGCCAGCAGCTCAACAGGGGGCTACACAGATACGCAGTATTTT
J: TRBJ1-6; V: TRBV10-2; length: 15; D: NA; size: NA; CDR3: CASRRAAQDNSPLHF; DNA: TGCGCCAGCCGGAGGGCAGCCCAAGATAATTCACCCCTCCACTTT